What follows is one TCR beta chain and its context. The RNA, 0.5 to 1 ug, was put through reverse transcription using random hexamers. Amplification of TCR beta CDR3 used immunoSEQ multiplex PCR across 54 Vbeta and 13 Jbeta. A single record per CDR3 protein comes from TCRdb applying MiXCR to the immunoSEQ multiplex PCR reads. The table lists about 300,000 distinct CDR3 sequences, about 88% of them singletons. This entry comes from a study of CD8 T cells in Susac syndrome. There are 17 residues in the CDR3. V was cut by 2 bases and J by 0 bases, with 12 bases left in between. Germline V CDR1 and CDR2: SGHRS, YFSETQ. TEMRA cells were enriched by FACS, and CD4+ and CD8+ T cells were negatively isolated.

The sequencing sample was made of CD8+ T cells from PBMCs. The gene calls are TRBV5-1 and TRBJ2-6; D unclear. The receptor was derived from a human donor with multiple sclerosis. The CDR3 bases are TGCGCCAGCAGCTTATGGCAACTTAGCTCTGGGGCCAACGTCCTGACTTTC. Its protein product is CASSLWQLSSGANVLTF.